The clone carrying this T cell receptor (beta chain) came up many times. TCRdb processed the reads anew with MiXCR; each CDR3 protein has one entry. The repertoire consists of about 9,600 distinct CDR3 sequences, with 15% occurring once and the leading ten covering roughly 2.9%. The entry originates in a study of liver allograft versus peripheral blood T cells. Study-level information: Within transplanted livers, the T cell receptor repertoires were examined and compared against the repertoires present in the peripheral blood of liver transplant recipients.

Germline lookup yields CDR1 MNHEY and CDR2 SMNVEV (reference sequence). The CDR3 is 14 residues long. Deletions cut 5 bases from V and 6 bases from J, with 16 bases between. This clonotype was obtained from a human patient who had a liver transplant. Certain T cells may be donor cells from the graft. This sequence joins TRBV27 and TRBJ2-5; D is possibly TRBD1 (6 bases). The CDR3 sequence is CASSPNRELKTQYF. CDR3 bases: TGTGCCAGCAGTCCTAACAGGGAATTGAAGACCCAGTACTTC.